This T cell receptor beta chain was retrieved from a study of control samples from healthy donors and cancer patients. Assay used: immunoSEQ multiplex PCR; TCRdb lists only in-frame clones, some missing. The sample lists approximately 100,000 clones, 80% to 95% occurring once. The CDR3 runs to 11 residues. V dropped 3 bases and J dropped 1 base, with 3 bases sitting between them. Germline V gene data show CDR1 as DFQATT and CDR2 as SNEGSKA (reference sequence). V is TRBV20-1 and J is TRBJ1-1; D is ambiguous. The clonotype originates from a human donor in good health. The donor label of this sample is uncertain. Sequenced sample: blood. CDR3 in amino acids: CSASQNTEAFF. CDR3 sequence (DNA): TGCAGTGCTAGCCAGAACACTGAAGCTTTCTTT.